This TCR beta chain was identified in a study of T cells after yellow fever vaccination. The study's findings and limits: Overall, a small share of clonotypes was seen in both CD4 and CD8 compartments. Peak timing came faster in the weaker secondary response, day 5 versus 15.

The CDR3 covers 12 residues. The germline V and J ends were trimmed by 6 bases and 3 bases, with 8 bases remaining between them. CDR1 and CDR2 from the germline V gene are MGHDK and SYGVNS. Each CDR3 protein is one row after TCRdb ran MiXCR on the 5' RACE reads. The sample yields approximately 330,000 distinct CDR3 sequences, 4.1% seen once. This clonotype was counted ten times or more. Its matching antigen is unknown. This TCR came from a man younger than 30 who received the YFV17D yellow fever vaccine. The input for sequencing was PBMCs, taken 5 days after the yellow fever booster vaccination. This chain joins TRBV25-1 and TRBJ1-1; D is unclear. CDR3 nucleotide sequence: TGTGCCAGCAGGTGGGGATACACTGAAGCTTTCTTT. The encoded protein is CASRWGYTEAFF. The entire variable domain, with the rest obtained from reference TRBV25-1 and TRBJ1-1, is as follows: EADIYQTPRYLVIGTGKKITLECSQTMGHDKMYWYQQDPGMELHLIHYSYGVNSTEKGDLSSESTVSRIRTEHFPLTLESARPSHTSQYLCASRWGYTEAFFGQGTRLTVV.